This T cell receptor beta chain was recorded in a study of T cell responses to AZD1222 COVID-19 vaccine. Points from the study as a whole: Nearly half of unique spike-specific TCRs reportedly avoided B.1.351 and B.1.1.7 mutated regions. Spike as a whole was targeted by vaccine-associated CD4 TCRs, dominant at 160-218 and 743-854.

Points on this clone: Its antigen is not identified.

V lost 4 bases and J lost 8, with 9 bases in between. CDR3 size: 11 residues. Germline V CDR1 and CDR2: DFQATT, SNEGSKA (reference sequence). The method was immunoSEQ multiplex PCR; TCRdb's version includes in-frame clones alone and lacks a portion of them. In the table there are some 85,000 clones, roughly nine tenths of which are singletons. This receptor was identified in an adult in good health. The chain couples TRBV20-1 to TRBJ2-1; TRBD1 might be the D (6 bases). The sample was peripheral blood, taken on day 0 of AZD1222 vaccination. The CDR3 loop reads CSATTGYEQFF. Here the CDR3 DNA reads TGCAGTGCTACTACAGGGTATGAGCAGTTCTTC.